This TCR beta chain was sequenced in a study of graft-versus-host responses after intestinal transplantation. Across the study: Transplantation in recipients was multivisceral, liver-intestinal, or isolated intestinal. Study results and limitations: There were GvH clones found in recipient marrow, and some of them appeared first in ileum or blood.

CDR3 length: 14 residues. The germline CDR1 and CDR2 sequences are LGHNA and YNFKEQ. With V trimmed by 4 bases and J by 6 bases, 8 bases remained unmatched. As concerns this clone: The antigen is not known.

TCRdb's table, derived via immunoSEQ multiplex PCR, lists solely in-frame clones and lacks some. The profile shows around 110,000 clones, just over 90% of them singletons. The source is a human donor who was the organ donor for an intestinal transplant. Sequencing used unstimulated CD4+ T cells sorted from spleen or lymph node cells, obtained before transplant. The rearrangement uses TRBV4-2 and TRBJ2-7; TRBD1 agrees at 8 bases. CDR3 DNA sequence: TGTGCCAGCAGCCTGCCTCAGACAGGGGCCGAGCAGTACTTC. The encoded protein is CASSLPQTGAEQYF.